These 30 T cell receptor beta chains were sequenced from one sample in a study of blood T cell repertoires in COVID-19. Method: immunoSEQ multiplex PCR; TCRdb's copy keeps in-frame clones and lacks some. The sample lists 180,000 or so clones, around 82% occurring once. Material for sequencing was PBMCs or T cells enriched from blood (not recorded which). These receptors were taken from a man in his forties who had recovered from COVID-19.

The CDR3 spells CASSSQGAGNTIYF. The CDR3 region has the DNA TGTGCCAGCAGTTCACAGGGGGCTGGAAACACCATATATTTT. The chain couples TRBV2 to TRBJ1-3; 8 bases are a match to TRBD1. J lost 2 bases, V lost 5 bases, and 2 bases had no gene match. This CDR3 spans 14 amino acids. Germline-derived CDR1 and CDR2 are SNHLY and FYNNEI. The variable domain in full, with the rest retrieved from reference TRBV2 and TRBJ1-3, is EPEVTQTPSHQVTQMGQEVILRCVPISNHLYFYWYRQILGQKVEFLVSFYNNEISEKSEIFDDQFSVERPDGSNFTLKIRSTKLEDSAMYFCASSSQGAGNTIYFGEGSWLTVV.

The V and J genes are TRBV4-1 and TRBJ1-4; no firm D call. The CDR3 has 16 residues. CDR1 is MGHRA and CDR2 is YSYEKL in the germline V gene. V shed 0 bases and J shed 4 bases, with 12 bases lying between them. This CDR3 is CASSQDVYSYNEKLFF. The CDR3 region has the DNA TGCGCCAGCAGCCAAGATGTATACAGTTATAATGAAAAACTGTTTTTT.

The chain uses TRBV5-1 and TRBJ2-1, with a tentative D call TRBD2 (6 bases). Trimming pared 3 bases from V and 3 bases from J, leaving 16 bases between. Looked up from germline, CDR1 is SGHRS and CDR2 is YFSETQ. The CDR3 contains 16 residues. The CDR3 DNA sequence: TGCGCCAGCAGCTCCGGGACTTCCGTCGTCTACAATGAGCAGTTCTTC. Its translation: CASSSGTSVVYNEQFF.

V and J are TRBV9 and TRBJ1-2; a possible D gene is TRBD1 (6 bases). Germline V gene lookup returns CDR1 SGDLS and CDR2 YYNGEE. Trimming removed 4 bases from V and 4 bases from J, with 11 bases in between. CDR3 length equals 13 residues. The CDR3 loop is CASSLTGLYGYTF. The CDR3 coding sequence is TGTGCCAGCAGCCTGACAGGCCTCTATGGCTACACCTTC.

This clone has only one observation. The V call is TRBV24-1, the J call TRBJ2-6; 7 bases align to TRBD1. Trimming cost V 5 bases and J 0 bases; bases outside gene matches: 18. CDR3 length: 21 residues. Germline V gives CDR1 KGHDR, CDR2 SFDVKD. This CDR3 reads CATSGVGADREINSGANVLTF. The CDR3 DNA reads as TGTGCCACCAGTGGTGTGGGGGCCGACAGGGAAATTAACTCTGGGGCCAACGTCCTGACTTTC.

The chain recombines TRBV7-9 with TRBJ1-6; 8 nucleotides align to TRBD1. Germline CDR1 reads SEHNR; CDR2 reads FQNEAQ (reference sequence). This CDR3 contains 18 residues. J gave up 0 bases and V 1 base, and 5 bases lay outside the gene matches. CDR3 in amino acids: CASSLGGQGSSYNSPLHF. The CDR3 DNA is TGTGCCAGCAGCTTAGGTGGACAGGGTAGCTCCTATAATTCACCCCTCCACTTT.

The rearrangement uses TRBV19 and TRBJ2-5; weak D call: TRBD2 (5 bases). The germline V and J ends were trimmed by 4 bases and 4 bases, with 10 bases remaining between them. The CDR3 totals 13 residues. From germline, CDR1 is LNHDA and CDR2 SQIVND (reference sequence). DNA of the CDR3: TGTGCCAGTAGTACACGGACTGGAGAGACCCAGTACTTC. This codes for CASSTRTGETQYF.

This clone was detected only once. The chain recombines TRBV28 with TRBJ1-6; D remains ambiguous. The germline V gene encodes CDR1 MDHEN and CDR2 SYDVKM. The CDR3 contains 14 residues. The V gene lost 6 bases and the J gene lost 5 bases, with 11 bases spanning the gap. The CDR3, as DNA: TGTGCCAGCAGACTGACACGTAATAATTCACCCCTCCACTTT. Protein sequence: CASRLTRNNSPLHF.

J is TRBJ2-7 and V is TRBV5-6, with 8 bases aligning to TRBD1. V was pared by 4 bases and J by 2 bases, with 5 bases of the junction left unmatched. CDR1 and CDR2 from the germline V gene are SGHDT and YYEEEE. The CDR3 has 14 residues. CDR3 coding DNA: TGTGCCAGCAGCCTGAGACAGGGGACCTACGAGCAGTACTTC. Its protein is CASSLRQGTYEQYF.

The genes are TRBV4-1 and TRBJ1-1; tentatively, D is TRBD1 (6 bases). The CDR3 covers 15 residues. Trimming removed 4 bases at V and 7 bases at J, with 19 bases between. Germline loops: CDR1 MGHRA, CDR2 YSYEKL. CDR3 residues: CASSRPSQGKSEAFF. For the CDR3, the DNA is TGCGCCAGCAGCCGGCCCTCTCAGGGGAAAAGTGAAGCTTTCTTT.

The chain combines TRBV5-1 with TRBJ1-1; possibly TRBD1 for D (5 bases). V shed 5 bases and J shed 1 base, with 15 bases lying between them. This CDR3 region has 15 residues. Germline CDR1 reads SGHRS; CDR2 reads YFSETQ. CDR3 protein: CASRFTQGENTEAFF. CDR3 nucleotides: TGCGCCAGCAGATTTACGCAGGGCGAGAACACTGAAGCTTTCTTT. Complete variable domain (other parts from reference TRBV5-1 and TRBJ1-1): KAGVTQTPRYLIKTRGQQVTLSCSPISGHRSVSWYQQTPGQGLQFLFEYFSETQRNKGNFPGRFSGRQFSNSRSEMNVSTLELGDSALYLCASRFTQGENTEAFFGQGTRLTVV.

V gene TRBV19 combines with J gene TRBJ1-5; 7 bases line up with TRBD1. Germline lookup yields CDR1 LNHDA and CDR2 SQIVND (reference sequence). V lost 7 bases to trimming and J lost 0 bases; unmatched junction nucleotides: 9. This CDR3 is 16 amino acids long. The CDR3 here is CASNRDRSYSNQPQHF. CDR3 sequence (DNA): TGTGCCAGTAACCGGGACAGATCGTATAGCAATCAGCCCCAGCATTTT.

The CDR3 DNA reads TGCAGCGTTGAGGGGGGCACCGGGGAGCTGTTTTTT. It codes for CSVEGGTGELFF. The V and J genes are TRBV29-1 and TRBJ2-2, with D tentatively TRBD2 (6 bases). V was shortened by 3 bases and J by 4 bases, with 6 bases between the two germline ends. The CDR3 is 12 amino acids. In germline, CDR1 is SQVTM, CDR2 ANQGSEA.

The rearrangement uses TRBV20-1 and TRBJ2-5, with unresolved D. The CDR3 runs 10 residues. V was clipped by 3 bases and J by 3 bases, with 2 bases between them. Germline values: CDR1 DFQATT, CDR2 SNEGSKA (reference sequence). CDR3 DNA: TGCAGTGCTAGCGAAGAGACCCAGTACTTC. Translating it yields CSASEETQYF.

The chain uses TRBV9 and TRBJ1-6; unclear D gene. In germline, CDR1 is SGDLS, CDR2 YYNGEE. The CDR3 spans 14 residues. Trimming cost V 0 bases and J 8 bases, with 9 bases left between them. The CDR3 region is CASSVGTGDSPLHF. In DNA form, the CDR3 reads TGTGCCAGCAGCGTAGGGACGGGAGATTCACCCCTCCACTTT.

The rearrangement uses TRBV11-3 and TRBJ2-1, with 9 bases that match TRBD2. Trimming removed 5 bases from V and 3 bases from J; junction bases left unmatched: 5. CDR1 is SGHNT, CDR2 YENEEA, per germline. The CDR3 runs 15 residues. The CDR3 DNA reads TGTGCCAGCAGCCGCAGCGGGGGGAGCTACAATGAGCAGTTCTTC. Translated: CASSRSGGSYNEQFF.

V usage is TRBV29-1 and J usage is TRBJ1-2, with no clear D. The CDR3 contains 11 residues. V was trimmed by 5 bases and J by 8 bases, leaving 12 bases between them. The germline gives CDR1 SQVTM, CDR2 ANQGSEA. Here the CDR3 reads CSVIRPGGYTF. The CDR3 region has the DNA TGCAGCGTTATACGGCCGGGGGGCTACACCTTC. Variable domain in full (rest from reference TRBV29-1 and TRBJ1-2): SAVISQKPSRDICQRGTSLTIQCQVDSQVTMMFWYRQQPGQSLTLIATANQGSEATYESGFVIDKFPISRPNLTFSTLTVSNMSPEDSSIYLCSVIRPGGYTFGSGTRLTVV.

This CDR3 is CASSLGTGQGYGYTF. The CDR3, as DNA: TGCGCCAGCAGCTTGGGTACAGGGCAGGGCTATGGCTACACCTTC. This chain connects TRBV5-1 to TRBJ1-2, with TRBD1 as a possible D gene (6 bases). The CDR3 is made up of 15 amino acids. V gave up 0 bases and J gave up 4 bases, with 13 bases separating them. Germline V gene lookup returns CDR1 SGHRS and CDR2 YFSETQ.

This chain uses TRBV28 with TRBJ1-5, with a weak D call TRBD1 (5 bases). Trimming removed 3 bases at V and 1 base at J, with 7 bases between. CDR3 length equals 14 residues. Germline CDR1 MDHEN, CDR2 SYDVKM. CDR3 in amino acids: CASSFGGSNQPQHF. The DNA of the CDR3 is TGTGCCAGCAGTTTCGGGGGGAGCAATCAGCCCCAGCATTTT.

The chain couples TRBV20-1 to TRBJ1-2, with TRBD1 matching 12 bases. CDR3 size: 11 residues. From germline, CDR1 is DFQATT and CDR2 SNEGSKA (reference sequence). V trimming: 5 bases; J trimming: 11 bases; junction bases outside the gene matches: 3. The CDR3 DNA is TGCAGTGCTGGGGGACAGGGGGCTTACACCTTC. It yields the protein CSAGGQGAYTF.

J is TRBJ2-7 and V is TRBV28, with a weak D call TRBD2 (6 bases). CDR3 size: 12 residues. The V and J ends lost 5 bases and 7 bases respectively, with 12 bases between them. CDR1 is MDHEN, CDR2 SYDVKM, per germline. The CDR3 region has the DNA TGTGCCAGCAGTCCCGCGGCGGGAGAGCAGTACTTC. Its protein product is CASSPAAGEQYF.

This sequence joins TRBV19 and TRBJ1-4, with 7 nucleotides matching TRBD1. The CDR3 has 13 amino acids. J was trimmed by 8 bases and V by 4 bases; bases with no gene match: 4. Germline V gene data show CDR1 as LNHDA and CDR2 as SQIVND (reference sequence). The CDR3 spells CASSSDRAEKLFF. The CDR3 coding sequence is TGTGCCAGTAGTAGCGACAGGGCGGAAAAACTGTTTTTT.

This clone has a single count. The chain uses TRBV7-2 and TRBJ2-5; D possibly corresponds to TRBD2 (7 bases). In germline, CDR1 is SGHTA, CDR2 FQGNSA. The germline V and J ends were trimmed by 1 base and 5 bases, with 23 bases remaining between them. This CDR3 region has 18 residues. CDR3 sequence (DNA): TGTGCCAGCAGCTTAGGAGGGAGGGGGGCAGTTGGTTCGGAGACCCAGTACTTC. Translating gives CASSLGGRGAVGSETQYF. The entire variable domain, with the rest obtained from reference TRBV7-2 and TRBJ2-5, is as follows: GAGVSQSPSNKVTEKGKDVELRCDPISGHTALYWYRQSLGQGLEFLIYFQGNSAPDKSGLPSDRFSAERTGGSVSTLTIQRTQQEDSAVYLCASSLGGRGAVGSETQYFGPGTRLLVL.

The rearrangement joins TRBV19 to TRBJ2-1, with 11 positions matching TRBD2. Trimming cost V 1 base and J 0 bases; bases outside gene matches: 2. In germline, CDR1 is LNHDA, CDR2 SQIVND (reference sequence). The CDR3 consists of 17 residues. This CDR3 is CASSIASGGISYNEQFF. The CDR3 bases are TGTGCCAGTAGTATAGCTAGCGGGGGGATCTCCTACAATGAGCAGTTCTTC.

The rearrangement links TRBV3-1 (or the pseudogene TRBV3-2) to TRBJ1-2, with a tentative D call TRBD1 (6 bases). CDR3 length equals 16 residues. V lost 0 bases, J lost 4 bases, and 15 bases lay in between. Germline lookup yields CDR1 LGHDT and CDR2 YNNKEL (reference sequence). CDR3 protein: CASSQDLYRDGYGYTF. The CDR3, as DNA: TGTGCCAGCAGCCAAGATTTATACAGGGATGGCTATGGCTACACCTTC.

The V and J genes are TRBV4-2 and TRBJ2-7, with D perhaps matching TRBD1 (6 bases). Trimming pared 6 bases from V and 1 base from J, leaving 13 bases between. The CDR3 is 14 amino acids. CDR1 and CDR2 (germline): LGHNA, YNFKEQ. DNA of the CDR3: TGTGCCAGCAGTCCCGGGACAAAGTCCTACGAGCAGTACTTC. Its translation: CASSPGTKSYEQYF.

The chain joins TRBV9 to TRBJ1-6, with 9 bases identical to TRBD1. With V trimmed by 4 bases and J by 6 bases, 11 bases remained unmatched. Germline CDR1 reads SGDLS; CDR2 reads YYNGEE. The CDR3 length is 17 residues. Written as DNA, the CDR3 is TGTGCCAGCAGCCCCCGGGACAGGGCTTCTGGTAATTCACCCCTCCACTTT. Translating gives CASSPRDRASGNSPLHF. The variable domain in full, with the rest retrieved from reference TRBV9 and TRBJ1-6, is DSGVTQTPKHLITATGQRVTLRCSPRSGDLSVYWYQQSLDQGLQFLIQYYNGEERAKGNILERFSAQQFPDLHSELNLSSLELGDSALYFCASSPRDRASGNSPLHFGNGTRLTVT.

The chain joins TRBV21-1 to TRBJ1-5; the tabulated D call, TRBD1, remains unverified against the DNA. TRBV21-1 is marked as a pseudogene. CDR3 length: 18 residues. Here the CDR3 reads CASSKVGTGDGSNQPQHF. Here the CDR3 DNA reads TGTGCCAGCAGCAAAGTTGGGACAGGGGACGGTAGCAATCAGCCCCAGCATTTT.

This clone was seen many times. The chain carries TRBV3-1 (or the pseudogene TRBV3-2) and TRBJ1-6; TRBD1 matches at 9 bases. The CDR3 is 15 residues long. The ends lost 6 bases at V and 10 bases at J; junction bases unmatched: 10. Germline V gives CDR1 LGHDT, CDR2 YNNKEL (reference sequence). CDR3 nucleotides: TGTGCCAGCAGAAACAGGGGGCAGGTTGTATCACCCCTCCACTTT. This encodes CASRNRGQVVSPLHF.

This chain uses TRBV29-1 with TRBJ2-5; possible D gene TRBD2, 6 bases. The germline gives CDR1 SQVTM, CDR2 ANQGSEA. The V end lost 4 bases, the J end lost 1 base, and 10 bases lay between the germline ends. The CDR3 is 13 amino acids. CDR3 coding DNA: TGCAGCGTTGCCCGGGACTCCCAAGAGACCCAGTACTTC. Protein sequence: CSVARDSQETQYF.